This T cell receptor (beta chain) was sequenced for a study of response to subunit inactivated influenza vaccine. Notes on the study in general: Seasonal influenza vaccination, on each occasion, was suggested by the authors to recruit few new T cells.

Per the germline V gene, CDR1 is LGHNA and CDR2 is YSLEER. This CDR3 has 17 amino acids. V lost 4 bases, J lost 0 bases, and 13 bases lay in between. MiXCR, applied by TCRdb to the RT-PCR reads, yields one record per CDR3 protein. Of about 520,000 distinct CDR3 sequences in the sample, 25% were seen once. This clonotype was detected many times. Its target is not known. This rearrangement joins TRBV4-3 to TRBJ2-6; D remains ambiguous. This receptor was taken from a middle-aged man who received an inactivated influenza vaccine. The source material was CD4+ T cells sorted from PBMCs, sampled 4 to 6 days after vaccination. The DNA for the CDR3 is TGCGCCAGCAGCCGAGGAGTCCTGAGCTCTGGGGCCAACGTCCTGACTTTC. Encoded protein: CASSRGVLSSGANVLTF.